The 17 T cell receptor beta chains presented below share a single source sample, sequenced in a study of beta chain features in type 1 diabetes. Expressed TCRB transcripts were sequenced because the entire RNA isolate underwent reverse transcription. The assay was immunoSEQ multiplex PCR, and TCRdb's table has in-frame clones only and misses some. The table lists about 250,000 clones, 13% to 15% of them singletons, with 0.025% to 0.03% in the top ten. Sequencing was carried out using naive CD4+ T cells from blood. The origin of the receptors is a woman aged 35 to 49 in good health.

This clone showed up just a few times. The V call is TRBV4-1, the J call TRBJ2-3, with a tentative D call TRBD2 (5 bases). Trimming took off 4 bases at V and 4 bases at J, with 18 bases between the two ends. The CDR3 sequence is 16 residues long. The germline V gene encodes CDR1 MGHRA and CDR2 YSYEKL. Written as DNA, the CDR3 is TGCGCCAGCAGCCCACTGGGAGAGTCAGATTCAGATACGCAGTATTTT. This translates into CASSPLGESDSDTQYF.

The chain is built from TRBV7-2 and TRBJ2-1, with 8 bases matching TRBD1. V gave up 5 bases and J gave up 0 bases; unmatched junction bases: 9. Germline V lookup: CDR1 SGHTA, CDR2 FQGNSA. CDR3 length: 17 amino acids. CDR3 residues: CASSLTRTGSSYNEQFF. The CDR3 coding sequence is TGTGCCAGCAGCCTCACCCGGACAGGGAGCTCCTACAATGAGCAGTTCTTC.

This clone was seen a handful of times. The DNA of the CDR3 is TGTGCCAGCAGCAACCGACATGAGGCGGGCGGGGAGCTGTTTTTT. It yields the protein CASSNRHEAGGELFF. V gene TRBV21-1 combines with J gene TRBJ2-2; the table names TRBD2, a call not compared with the DNA. TRBV21-1 counts as a pseudogene. The CDR3 is made up of 15 amino acids.

The chain links TRBV10-2 to TRBJ2-7; D is possibly TRBD1 (6 bases). This CDR3 comprises 14 residues. Looked up from germline, CDR1 is WSHSY and CDR2 is SAAADI. Trimming removed 8 bases from V and 3 bases from J, with 17 bases in between. CDR3: CASQGGLVFYEQYF. CDR3 nucleotide sequence: TGCGCCAGCCAAGGGGGTTTGGTCTTCTACGAGCAGTACTTC.

The CDR3: CASSWGLAGRNEQFF. The CDR3, as DNA: TGTGCCAGCAGCTGGGGACTAGCGGGGCGGAATGAGCAGTTCTTC. The chain couples TRBV7-2 to TRBJ2-1, with 13 bases fitting TRBD2. The CDR3 runs to 15 residues. The germline V gene has CDR1 SGHTA and CDR2 FQGNSA. V lost 4 bases and J lost 7; bases outside the gene matches: 4.

This chain connects TRBV13 to TRBJ2-3, with D possibly matching TRBD1 (6 bases). Deletions cut 5 bases from V and 2 bases from J, with 14 bases between. The CDR3 length is 15 residues. The V gene's germline CDR1 is PRHDT and CDR2 FYEKMQ (reference sequence). The CDR3 here is CASSLSRGYTDTQYF. In DNA, the CDR3 is TGTGCCAGCAGCCTAAGCAGGGGCTACACAGATACGCAGTATTTT.

This chain links TRBV4-1 with TRBJ2-2; 9 bases line up with TRBD1. The V segment lost 4 bases and the J segment 8 bases; nucleotides outside the gene matches: 8. Germline-derived CDR1 and CDR2 are MGHRA and YSYEKL. This CDR3 region has 15 residues. This CDR3 reads CASSRGQGRSGELFF. As DNA, the CDR3 is TGCGCCAGCAGCCGGGGACAGGGAAGGTCGGGGGAGCTGTTTTTT.

This clone has just a few counts. The J gene is TRBJ2-7, the V gene TRBV19; TRBD1 matches at 10 bases. Germline values: CDR1 LNHDA, CDR2 SQIVND (reference sequence). V shed 9 bases, J shed 2 bases, and the junction held 7 bases outside the gene matches. The CDR3 covers 14 residues. The CDR3 loop reads CASRLTGGTYEQYF. The DNA for the CDR3 is TGTGCCAGCCGATTGACAGGGGGCACCTACGAGCAGTACTTC. Filled out from reference TRBV19 and TRBJ2-7, the complete variable domain reads DGGITQSPKYLFRKEGQNVTLSCEQNLNHDAMYWYRQDPGQGLRLIYYSQIVNDFQKGDIAEGYSVSREKKESFPLTVTSAQKNPTAFYLCASRLTGGTYEQYFGPGTRLTVT.

The V and J genes are TRBV5-6 and TRBJ2-5; 11 positions agree with TRBD2. The V gene end was trimmed by 3 bases and the J gene end by 2 bases; junction bases not matched to a gene: 9. The CDR3 contains 17 residues. Germline-derived CDR1 and CDR2 are SGHDT and YYEEEE. The CDR3: CASSSSSGGRLQETQYF. In DNA form, the CDR3 reads TGTGCCAGCAGCTCGTCTAGCGGGGGGAGACTTCAAGAGACCCAGTACTTC.

CDR3 coding DNA: TGTGCCAGCAGCCTACCCGGTGGCAGGGCAGCGTGTGAAAAACTGTTTTTT. It yields the protein CASSLPGGRAACEKLFF. V gene TRBV7-4 combines with J gene TRBJ1-4, with D perhaps matching TRBD1 (5 bases). The CDR3 extends over 17 amino acids. The V gene lost 5 bases and the J gene lost 7 bases, with 23 bases spanning the gap. Germline CDR1 and CDR2: SGHVT and SQSDAQ.

The sample holds a few counts of this clone. This CDR3 is CASSVGGGGGAQASTDTQYF. The CDR3, as DNA: TGTGCCAGCAGCGTAGGGGGAGGTGGCGGCGCCCAGGCTAGCACAGATACGCAGTATTTT. The chain recombines TRBV9 with TRBJ2-3, with a possible D match to TRBD2 (6 bases). V lost 0 bases, J lost 0 bases, and 23 bases lay in between. CDR3 length equals 20 residues. CDR1 is SGDLS and CDR2 is YYNGEE in the germline V gene.

The chain links TRBV11-2 to TRBJ2-5, with 10 nucleotides matching TRBD2. Germline V CDR1 and CDR2: SGHAT, FQNNGV. This CDR3 has 15 residues. The trim removed 4 bases at V and 5 bases at J, leaving 7 bases unmatched. The CDR3 DNA is TGTGCCAGCAGCTCCAGCGGGGGGGCCTTGGAGACCCAGTACTTC. Translated: CASSSSGGALETQYF.

In its sample, this clone was seen a few times. The chain combines TRBV27 with TRBJ1-5; D is possibly TRBD1 (5 bases). This CDR3 contains 15 residues. The germline CDR1 and CDR2 sequences are MNHEY and SMNVEV (reference sequence). V was pared by 5 bases and J by 1 base, with 12 bases between. CDR3 residues: CASSRAGYSNQPQHF. The CDR3 DNA is TGTGCCAGCAGTCGAGCAGGGTACAGCAATCAGCCCCAGCATTTT.

There are a few counts of this clone. The V call is TRBV5-1, the J call TRBJ1-3; unclear D gene. Germline-derived CDR1 and CDR2 are SGHRS and YFSETQ. The V gene lost 4 bases and the J gene lost 0 bases, with 14 bases spanning the gap. CDR3 length: 16 residues. The CDR3 bases are TGCGCCAGCAGCCGAGACTCGAGGATCTCTGGAAACACCATATATTTT. Protein product: CASSRDSRISGNTIYF.

In this sample, this clone turned up a few times. The chain employs TRBV5-6 and TRBJ2-7, with 12 bases aligning to TRBD2. V lost 3 bases to trimming and J lost 2 bases; unmatched junction nucleotides: 3. The CDR3 totals 15 residues. Per the germline V gene, CDR1 is SGHDT and CDR2 is YYEEEE. CDR3 nucleotide sequence: TGTGCCAGCAGCTCACTAGCGGGGGGACCCTACGAGCAGTACTTC. Translation: CASSSLAGGPYEQYF.

This chain links TRBV7-2 with TRBJ2-5, with 7 bases that match TRBD1. The CDR3 spans 13 residues. Germline V gene lookup returns CDR1 SGHTA and CDR2 FQGNSA. V gave up 8 bases and J gave up 4 bases; unmatched junction bases: 7. For the CDR3, the DNA is TGTGCCAGCTTAGGGGGCAGATTAGAGACCCAGTACTTC. It specifies CASLGGRLETQYF.

The CDR3 nucleotides are TGTGCCAGCAGCCCGGGACTAGCGGGGAGAACTGGGGCCAACGTCCTGACTTTC. As protein: CASSPGLAGRTGANVLTF. The genes are TRBV7-6 and TRBJ2-6; 13 bases agree with TRBD2. The J segment lost 2 bases and the V segment lost 5 bases, leaving 6 bases of the junction unmatched. The germline V gene has CDR1 SGHVS and CDR2 FNYEAQ. CDR3 length equals 18 residues.